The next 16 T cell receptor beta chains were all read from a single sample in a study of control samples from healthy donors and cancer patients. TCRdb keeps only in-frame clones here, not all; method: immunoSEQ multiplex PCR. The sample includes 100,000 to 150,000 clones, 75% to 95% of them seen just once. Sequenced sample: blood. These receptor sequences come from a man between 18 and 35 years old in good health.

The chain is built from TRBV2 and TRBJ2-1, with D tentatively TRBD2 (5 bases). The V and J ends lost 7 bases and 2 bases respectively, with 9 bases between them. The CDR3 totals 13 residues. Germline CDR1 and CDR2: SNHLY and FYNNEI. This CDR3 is CASKGVAYNEQFF. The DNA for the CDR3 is TGTGCCAGCAAGGGAGTCGCCTACAATGAGCAGTTCTTC.

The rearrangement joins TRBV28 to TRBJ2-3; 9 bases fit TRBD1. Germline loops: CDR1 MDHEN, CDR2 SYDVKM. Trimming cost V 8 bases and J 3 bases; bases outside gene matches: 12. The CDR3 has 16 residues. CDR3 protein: CASGSTGGAATDTQYF. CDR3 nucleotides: TGTGCCAGCGGGTCAACAGGGGGCGCTGCTACAGATACGCAGTATTTT. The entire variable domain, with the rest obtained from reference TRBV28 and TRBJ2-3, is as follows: DVKVTQSSRYLVKRTGEKVFLECVQDMDHENMFWYRQDPGLGLRLIYFSYDVKMKEKGDIPEGYSVSREKKERFSLILESASTNQTSMYLCASGSTGGAATDTQYFGPGTRLTVL.

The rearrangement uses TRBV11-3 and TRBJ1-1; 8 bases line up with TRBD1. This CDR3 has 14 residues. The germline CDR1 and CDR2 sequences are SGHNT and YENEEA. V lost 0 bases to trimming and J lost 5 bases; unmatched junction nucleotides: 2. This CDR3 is CASSLDRGRTEAFF. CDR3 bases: TGTGCCAGCAGCTTAGACAGGGGGCGGACTGAAGCTTTCTTT.

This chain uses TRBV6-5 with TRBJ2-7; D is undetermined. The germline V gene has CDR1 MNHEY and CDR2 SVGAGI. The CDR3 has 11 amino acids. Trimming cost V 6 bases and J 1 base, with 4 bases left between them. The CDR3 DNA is TGTGCCAGCAGCGAGTCCTACGAGCAGTACTTC. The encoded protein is CASSESYEQYF.

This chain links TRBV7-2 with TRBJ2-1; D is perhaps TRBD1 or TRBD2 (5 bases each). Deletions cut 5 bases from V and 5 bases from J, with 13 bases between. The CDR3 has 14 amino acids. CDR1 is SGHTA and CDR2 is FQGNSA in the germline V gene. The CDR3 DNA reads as TGTGCCAGCAGCCCGCAGGGAGCCCACAATGAGCAGTTCTTC. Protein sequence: CASSPQGAHNEQFF.

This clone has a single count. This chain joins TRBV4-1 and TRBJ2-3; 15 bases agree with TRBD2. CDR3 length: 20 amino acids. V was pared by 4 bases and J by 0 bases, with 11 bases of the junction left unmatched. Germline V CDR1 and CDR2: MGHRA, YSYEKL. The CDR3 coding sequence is TGCGCCAGCAGCCTAGACCCCGGGACTAGCGGGAGGTCTAGCACAGATACGCAGTATTTT. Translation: CASSLDPGTSGRSSTDTQYF.

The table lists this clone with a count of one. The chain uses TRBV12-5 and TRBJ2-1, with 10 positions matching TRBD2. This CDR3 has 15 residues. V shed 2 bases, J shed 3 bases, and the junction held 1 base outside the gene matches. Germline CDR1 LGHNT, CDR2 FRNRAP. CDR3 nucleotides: TGTGCTAGTGGTTTGCGGACTAGCGGCTACAATGAGCAGTTCTTC. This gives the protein CASGLRTSGYNEQFF.

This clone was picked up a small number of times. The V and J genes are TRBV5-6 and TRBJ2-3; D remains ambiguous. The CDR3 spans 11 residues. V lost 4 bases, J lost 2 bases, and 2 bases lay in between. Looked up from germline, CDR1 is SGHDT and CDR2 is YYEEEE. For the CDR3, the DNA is TGTGCCAGCAGCAACACAGATACGCAGTATTTT. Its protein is CASSNTDTQYF.

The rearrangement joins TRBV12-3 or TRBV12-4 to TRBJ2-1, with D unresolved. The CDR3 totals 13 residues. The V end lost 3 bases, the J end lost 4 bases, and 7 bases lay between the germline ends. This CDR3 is CASSLVAYNEQFF. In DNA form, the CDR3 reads TGTGCCAGCAGTTTGGTGGCGTACAATGAGCAGTTCTTC.

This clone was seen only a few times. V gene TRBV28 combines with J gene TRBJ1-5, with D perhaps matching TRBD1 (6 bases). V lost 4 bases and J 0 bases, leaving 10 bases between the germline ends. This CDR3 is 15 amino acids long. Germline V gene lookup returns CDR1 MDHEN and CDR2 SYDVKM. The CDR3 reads CASSSDSYSNQPQHF. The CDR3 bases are TGTGCCAGCAGTTCGGACAGTTATAGCAATCAGCCCCAGCATTTT.

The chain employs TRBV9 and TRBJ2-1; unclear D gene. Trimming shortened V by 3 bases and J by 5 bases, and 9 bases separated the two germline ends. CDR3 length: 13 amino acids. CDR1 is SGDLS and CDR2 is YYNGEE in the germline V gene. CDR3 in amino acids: CASSDSLNNEQFF. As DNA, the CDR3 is TGTGCCAGCAGCGACTCGTTGAACAATGAGCAGTTCTTC.

This CDR3 is CASSLVGRGTSTDTQYF. DNA for the CDR3: TGTGCCAGCAGCTTAGTGGGCAGGGGGACTAGCACAGATACGCAGTATTTT. The V gene is TRBV7-9, the J gene TRBJ2-3, with D perhaps matching TRBD1 (7 bases). Germline V gene data show CDR1 as SEHNR and CDR2 as FQNEAQ (reference sequence). Trimming cost V 1 base and J 0 bases, with 14 bases left between them. This CDR3 is 17 amino acids long. Based on the CDR3 plus reference TRBV7-9 and TRBJ2-3, the full variable domain is DTGVSQNPRHKITKRGQNVTFRCDPISEHNRLYWYRQTLGQGPEFLTYFQNEAQLEKSRLLSDRFSAERPKGSFSTLEIQRTEQGDSAMYLCASSLVGRGTSTDTQYFGPGTRLTVL.

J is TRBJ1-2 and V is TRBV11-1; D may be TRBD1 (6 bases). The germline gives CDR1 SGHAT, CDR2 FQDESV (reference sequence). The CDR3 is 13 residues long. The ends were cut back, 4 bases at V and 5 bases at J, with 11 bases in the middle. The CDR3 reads CASSSRQEYGYTF. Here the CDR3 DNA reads TGTGCCAGCAGCTCTCGACAGGAGTATGGCTACACCTTC.

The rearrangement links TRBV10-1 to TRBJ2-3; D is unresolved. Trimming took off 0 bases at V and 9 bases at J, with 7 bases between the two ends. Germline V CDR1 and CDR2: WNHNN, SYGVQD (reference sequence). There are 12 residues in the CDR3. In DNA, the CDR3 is TGCGCCAGCAGTGAGTCCGTAGGGACGCAGTATTTT. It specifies CASSESVGTQYF.

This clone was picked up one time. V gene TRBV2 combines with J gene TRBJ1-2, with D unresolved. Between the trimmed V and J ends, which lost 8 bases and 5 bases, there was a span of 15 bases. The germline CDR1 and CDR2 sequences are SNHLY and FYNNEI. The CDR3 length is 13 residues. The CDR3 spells CASLSDFSYGYTF. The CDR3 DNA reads TGTGCCAGCCTTAGTGATTTCTCGTATGGCTACACCTTC.

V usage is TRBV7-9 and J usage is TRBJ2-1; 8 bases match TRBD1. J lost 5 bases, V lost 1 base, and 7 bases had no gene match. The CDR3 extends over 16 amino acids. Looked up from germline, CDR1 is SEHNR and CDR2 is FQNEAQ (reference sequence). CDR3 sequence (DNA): TGTGCCAGCAGCTTAGAGGGACAGGATCCGCACAATGAGCAGTTCTTC. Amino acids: CASSLEGQDPHNEQFF.